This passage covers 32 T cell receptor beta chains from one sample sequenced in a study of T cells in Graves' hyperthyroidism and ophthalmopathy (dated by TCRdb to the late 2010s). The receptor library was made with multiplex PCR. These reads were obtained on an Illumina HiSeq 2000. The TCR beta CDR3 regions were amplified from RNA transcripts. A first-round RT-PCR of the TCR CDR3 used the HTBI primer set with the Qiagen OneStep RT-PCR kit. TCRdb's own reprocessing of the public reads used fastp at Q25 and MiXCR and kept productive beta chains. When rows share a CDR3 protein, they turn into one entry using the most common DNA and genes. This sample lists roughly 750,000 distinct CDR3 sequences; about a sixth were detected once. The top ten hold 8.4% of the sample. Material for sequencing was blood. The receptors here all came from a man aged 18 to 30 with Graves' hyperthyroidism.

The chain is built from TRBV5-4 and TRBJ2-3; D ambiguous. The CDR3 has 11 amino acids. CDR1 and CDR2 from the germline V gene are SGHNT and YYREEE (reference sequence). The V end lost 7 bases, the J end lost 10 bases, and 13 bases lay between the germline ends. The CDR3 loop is CASGLGDAQYF. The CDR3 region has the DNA TGTGCCAGCGGTTTGGGTGATGCGCAGTATTTT. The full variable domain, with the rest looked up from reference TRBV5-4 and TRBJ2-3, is ETGVTQSPTHLIKTRGQQVTLRCSSQSGHNTVSWYQQALGQGPQFIFQYYREEENGRGNFPPRFSGLQFPNYSSELNVNALELDDSALYLCASGLGDAQYFGPGTRLTVL.

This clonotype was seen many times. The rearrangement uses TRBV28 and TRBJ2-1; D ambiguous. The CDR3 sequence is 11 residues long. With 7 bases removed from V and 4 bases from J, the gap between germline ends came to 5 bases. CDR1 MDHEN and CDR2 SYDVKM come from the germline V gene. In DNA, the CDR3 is TGTGCCAGCAAGACTTACAATGAGCAGTTCTTC. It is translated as CASKTYNEQFF.

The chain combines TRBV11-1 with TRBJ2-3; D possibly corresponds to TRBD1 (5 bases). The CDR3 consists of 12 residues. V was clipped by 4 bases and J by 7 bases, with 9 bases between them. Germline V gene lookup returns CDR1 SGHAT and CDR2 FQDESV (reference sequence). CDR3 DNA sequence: TGTGCCAGCAGCTCCCAGGGTTATACGCAGTATTTT. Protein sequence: CASSSQGYTQYF. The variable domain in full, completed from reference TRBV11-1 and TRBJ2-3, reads EAEVAQSPRYKITEKSQAVAFWCDPISGHATLYWYRQILGQGPELLVQFQDESVVDDSQLPKDRFSAERLKGVDSTLKIQPAELGDSAMYLCASSSQGYTQYFGPGTRLTVL.

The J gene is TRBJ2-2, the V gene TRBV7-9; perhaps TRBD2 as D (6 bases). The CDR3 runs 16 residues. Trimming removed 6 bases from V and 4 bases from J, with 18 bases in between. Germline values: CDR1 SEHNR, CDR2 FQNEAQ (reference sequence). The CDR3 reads CASSAPGAPGTGELFF. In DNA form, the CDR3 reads TGTGCCAGCAGTGCTCCGGGAGCCCCGGGCACCGGGGAGCTGTTTTTT.

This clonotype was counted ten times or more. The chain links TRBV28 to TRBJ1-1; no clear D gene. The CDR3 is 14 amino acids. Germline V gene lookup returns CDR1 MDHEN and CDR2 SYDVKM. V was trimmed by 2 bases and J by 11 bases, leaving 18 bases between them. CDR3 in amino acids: CASSLSIPITMAFF. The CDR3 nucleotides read TGTGCCAGCAGTTTAAGTATCCCCATTACGATGGCTTTCTTT.

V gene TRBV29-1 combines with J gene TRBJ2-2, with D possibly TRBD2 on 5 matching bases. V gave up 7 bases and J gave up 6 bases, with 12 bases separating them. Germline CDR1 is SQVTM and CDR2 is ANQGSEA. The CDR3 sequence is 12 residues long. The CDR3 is CSAFTRPGELFF. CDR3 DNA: TGCAGCGCATTCACTAGACCCGGGGAGCTGTTTTTT.

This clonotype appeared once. In DNA form, the CDR3 reads TGTGCCAGCTCACCCGACAGGGTCTCTGGGGCCAACGTCCTGACTTTC. It yields the protein CASSPDRVSGANVLTF. The chain combines TRBV18 with TRBJ2-6; 7 positions agree with TRBD1. From germline, CDR1 is KGHSH and CDR2 LQKENI. CDR3 length equals 16 residues. The junction had 2 bases not matched to a gene; V was cut back by 3 bases and J by 0 bases.

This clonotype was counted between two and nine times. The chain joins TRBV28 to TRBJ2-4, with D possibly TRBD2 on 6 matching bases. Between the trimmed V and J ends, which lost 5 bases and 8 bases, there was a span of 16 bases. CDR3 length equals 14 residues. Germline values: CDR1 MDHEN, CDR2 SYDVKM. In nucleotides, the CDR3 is TGTGCCAGCAGTACGGATCTCCCGGGAGACATTCAGTACTTC. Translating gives CASSTDLPGDIQYF.

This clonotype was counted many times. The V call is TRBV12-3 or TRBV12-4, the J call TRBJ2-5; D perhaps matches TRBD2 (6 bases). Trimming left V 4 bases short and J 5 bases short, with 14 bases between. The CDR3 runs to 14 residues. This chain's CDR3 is CASSSAGGKETQYF. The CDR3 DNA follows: TGTGCCAGCAGTTCGGCCGGGGGAAAGGAGACCCAGTACTTC.

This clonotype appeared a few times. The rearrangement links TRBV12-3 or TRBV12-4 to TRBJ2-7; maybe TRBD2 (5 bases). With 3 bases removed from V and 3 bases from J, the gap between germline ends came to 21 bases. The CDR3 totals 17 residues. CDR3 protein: CASSLVSPGVPLYEQYF. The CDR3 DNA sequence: TGTGCCAGCAGTTTGGTCTCTCCCGGGGTCCCCCTCTACGAGCAGTACTTC.

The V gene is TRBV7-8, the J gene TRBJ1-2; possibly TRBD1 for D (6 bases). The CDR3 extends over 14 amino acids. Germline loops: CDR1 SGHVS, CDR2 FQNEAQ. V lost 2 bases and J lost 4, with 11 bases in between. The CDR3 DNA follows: TGTGCCAGCAGCTTATTGGACAGACTCTATGGCTACACCTTC. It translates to CASSLLDRLYGYTF.

The CDR3 region is CASSQDGGGSYNEQFF. CDR3 sequence (DNA): TGCGCCAGCAGCCAAGATGGGGGAGGATCCTACAATGAGCAGTTCTTC. The gene calls are TRBV4-1 and TRBJ2-1; weak D call: TRBD2 (6 bases). This CDR3 spans 16 amino acids. Germline CDR1 reads MGHRA; CDR2 reads YSYEKL. Trimming cost V 0 bases and J 1 base, with 10 bases left between them.

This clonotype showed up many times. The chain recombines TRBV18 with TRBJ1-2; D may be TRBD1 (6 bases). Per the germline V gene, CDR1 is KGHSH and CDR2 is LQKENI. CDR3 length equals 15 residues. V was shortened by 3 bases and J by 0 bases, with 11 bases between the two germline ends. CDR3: CASSPGADSNYGYTF. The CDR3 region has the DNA TGTGCCAGCTCACCGGGGGCGGATTCTAACTATGGCTACACCTTC. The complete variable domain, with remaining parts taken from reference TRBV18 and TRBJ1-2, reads NAGVMQNPRHLVRRRGQEARLRCSPMKGHSHVYWYRQLPEEGLKFMVYLQKENIIDESGMPKERFSAEFPKEGPSILRIQQVVRGDSAAYFCASSPGADSNYGYTFGSGTRLTVV.

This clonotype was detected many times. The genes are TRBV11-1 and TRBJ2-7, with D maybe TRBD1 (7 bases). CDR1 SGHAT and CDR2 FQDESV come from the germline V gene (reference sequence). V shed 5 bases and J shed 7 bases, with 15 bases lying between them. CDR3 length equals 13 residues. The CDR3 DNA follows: TGTGCCAGCAGCCGTGACAGGGCGGGGGAGCAGTACTTC. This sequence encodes CASSRDRAGEQYF.

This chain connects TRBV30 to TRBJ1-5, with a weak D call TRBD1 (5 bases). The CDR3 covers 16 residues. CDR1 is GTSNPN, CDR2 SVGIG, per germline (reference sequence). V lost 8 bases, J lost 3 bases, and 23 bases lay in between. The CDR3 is CAVGRGKSGINQPQHF. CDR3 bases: TGTGCCGTAGGTCGGGGGAAGTCCGGGATCAATCAGCCCCAGCATTTT.

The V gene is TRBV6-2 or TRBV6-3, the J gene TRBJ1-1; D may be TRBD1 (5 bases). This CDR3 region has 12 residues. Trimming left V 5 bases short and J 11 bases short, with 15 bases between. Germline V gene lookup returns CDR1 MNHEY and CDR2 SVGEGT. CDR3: CASSLTSKGAFF. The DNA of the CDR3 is TGTGCCAGCAGTCTTACCTCTAAGGGGGCTTTCTTT.

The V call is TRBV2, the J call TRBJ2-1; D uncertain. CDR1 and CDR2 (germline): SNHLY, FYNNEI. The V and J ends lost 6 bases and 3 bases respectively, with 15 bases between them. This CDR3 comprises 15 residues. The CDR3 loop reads CASRKLTGYYNEQFF. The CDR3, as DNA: TGTGCCAGCAGGAAACTTACTGGGTACTACAATGAGCAGTTCTTC.

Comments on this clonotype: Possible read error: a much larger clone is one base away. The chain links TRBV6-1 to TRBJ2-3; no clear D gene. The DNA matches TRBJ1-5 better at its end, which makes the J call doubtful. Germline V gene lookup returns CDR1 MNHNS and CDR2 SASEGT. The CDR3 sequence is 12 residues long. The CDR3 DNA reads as TGTGCCAGCAGGAACAGCCCAGATACGCAGCATTTT. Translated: CASRNSPDTQHF.

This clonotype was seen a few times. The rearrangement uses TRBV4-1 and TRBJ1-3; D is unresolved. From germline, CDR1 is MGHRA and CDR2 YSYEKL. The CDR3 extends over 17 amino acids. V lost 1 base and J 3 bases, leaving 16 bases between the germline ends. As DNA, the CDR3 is TGCGCCAGCAGCCAAGCCCAAGCTCCAAACGGTGGAAACACCATATATTTT. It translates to CASSQAQAPNGGNTIYF.

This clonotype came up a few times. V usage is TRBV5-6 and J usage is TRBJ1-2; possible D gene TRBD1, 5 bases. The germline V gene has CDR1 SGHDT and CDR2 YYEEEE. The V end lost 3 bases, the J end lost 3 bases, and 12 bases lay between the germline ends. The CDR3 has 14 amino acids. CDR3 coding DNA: TGTGCCAGCAGCTACGGGACGGAAGACTATGGCTACACCTTC. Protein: CASSYGTEDYGYTF.

The CDR3 protein is CASRRGTVFEAFF. CDR3 in DNA: TGTGCCAGCAGGCGGGGGACGGTGTTTGAAGCTTTCTTT. The chain combines TRBV28 with TRBJ1-1, with D perhaps matching TRBD1 (5 bases). CDR1 is MDHEN, CDR2 SYDVKM, per germline. CDR3 length: 13 residues. With 6 bases removed from V and 7 bases from J, the gap between germline ends came to 15 bases.

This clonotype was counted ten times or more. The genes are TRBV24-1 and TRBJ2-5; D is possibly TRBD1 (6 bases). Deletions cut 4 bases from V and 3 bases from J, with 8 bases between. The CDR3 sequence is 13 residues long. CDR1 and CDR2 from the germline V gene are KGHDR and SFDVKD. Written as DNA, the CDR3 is TGTGCCACCAGTGACAACAGGGAAGAGACCCAGTACTTC. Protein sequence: CATSDNREETQYF.

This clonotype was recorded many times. The CDR3 loop reads CASSGHINTDTQYF. The CDR3 nucleotides are TGTGCCAGCAGTGGGCACATAAACACAGATACGCAGTATTTT. This sequence joins TRBV2 and TRBJ2-3; D gene ambiguous. V lost 4 bases to trimming and J lost 2 bases, with 10 bases between them. CDR3 length equals 14 residues. CDR1 is SNHLY and CDR2 is FYNNEI in the germline V gene.

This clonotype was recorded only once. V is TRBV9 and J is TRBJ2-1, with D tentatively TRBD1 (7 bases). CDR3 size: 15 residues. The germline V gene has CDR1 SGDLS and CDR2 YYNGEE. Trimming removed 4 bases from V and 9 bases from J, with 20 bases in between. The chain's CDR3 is CASSFGTVGEAEQFF. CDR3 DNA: TGTGCCAGCAGCTTCGGGACAGTTGGGGAGGCTGAGCAGTTCTTC.

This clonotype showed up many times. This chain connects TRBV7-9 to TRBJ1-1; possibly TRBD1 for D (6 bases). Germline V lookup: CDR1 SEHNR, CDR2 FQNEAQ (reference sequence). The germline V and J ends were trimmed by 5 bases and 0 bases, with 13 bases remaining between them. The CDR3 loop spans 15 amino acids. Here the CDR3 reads CASSPGAAMNTEAFF. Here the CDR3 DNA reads TGTGCCAGCAGCCCAGGGGCAGCGATGAACACTGAAGCTTTCTTT.

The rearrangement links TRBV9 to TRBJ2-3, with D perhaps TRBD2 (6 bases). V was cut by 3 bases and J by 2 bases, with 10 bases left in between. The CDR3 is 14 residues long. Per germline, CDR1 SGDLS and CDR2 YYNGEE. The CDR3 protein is CASSATGDTDTQYF. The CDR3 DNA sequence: TGTGCCAGCAGCGCCACGGGGGACACAGATACGCAGTATTTT.

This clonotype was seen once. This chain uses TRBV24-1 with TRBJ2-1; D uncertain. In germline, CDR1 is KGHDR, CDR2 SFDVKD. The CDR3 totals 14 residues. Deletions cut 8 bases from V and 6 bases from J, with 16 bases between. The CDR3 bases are TGTGCCACCACTACTGTGGAGAACCCCAATGAGCAGTTCTTC. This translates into CATTTVENPNEQFF.

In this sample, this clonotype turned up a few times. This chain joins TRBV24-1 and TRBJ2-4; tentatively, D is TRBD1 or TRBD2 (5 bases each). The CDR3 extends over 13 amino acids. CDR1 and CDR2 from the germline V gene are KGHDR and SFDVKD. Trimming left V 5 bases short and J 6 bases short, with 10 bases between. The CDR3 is CATSAGLGNIQYF. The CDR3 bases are TGTGCCACCAGTGCGGGGCTAGGAAACATTCAGTACTTC.

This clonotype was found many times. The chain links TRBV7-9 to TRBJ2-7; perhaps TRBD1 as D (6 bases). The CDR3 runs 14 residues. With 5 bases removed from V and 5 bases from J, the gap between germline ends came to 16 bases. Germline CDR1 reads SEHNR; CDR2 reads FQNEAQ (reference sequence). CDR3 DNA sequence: TGTGCCAGCAGCCCGACCACAGGGCATCACGAGCAGTACTTC. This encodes CASSPTTGHHEQYF.

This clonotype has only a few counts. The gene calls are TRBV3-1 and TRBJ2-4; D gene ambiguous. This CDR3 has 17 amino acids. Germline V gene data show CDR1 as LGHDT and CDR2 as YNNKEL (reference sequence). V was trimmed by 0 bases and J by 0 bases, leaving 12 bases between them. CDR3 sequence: CASSQDPASLAKNIQYF. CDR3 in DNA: TGTGCCAGCAGCCAAGACCCAGCGAGCCTAGCCAAAAACATTCAGTACTTC.

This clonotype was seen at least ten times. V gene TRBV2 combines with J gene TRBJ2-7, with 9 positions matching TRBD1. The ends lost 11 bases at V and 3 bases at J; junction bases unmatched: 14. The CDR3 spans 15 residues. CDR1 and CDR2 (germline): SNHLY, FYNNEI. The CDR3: CAAGNPGQGIYEQYF. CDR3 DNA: TGTGCCGCAGGAAACCCGGGACAGGGTATCTACGAGCAGTACTTC. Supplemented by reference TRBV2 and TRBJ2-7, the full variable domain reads EPEVTQTPSHQVTQMGQEVILRCVPISNHLYFYWYRQILGQKVEFLVSFYNNEISEKSEIFDDQFSVERPDGSNFTLKIRSTKLEDSAMYFCAAGNPGQGIYEQYFGPGTRLTVT.

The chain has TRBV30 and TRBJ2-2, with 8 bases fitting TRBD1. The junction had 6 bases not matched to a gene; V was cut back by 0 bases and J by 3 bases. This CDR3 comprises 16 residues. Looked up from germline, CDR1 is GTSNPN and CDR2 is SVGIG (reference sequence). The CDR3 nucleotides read TGTGCCTGGAGTGTCAAGGCAGGGGGCGACACCGGGGAGCTGTTTTTT. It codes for CAWSVKAGGDTGELFF.